This T cell receptor (beta chain) stems from a study of human T cells and chemical hapten exposure. Overall study context: Mostly female, the patients presented with alopecia areata, totalis or universalis.

Time point of the sample: patch test 1, 2 weeks after DPC sensitization. The sample's treatment: therapeutic diphenylcyclopropenone sensitization with weekly scalp DPC. At every patch-test visit, blood was drawn before the patch test was applied. Total RNA was isolated from whole blood that had not been fractionated. The library labeled individual cDNA molecules by adding unique molecular identifiers to them. Each CDR3 protein is one row after TCRdb ran MiXCR on the RACE reads. In the table there are fewer than 500,000 distinct CDR3 sequences, 4% to 5.5% of which are singletons. The length of the CDR3 is 12 residues. V lost 0 bases and J lost 5, with 4 bases in between. Germline assignment: CDR1 MNHEY and CDR2 SVGEGT. This clonotype was recorded at least ten times.

The J gene is TRBJ1-1, the V gene TRBV6-2 or TRBV6-3; D is ambiguous. This sequence originates from a woman aged 50 to 60 with alopecia areata. Some clones in this sample may be carry-over from other donors' samples. The sample was whole blood, taken in connection with sensitization to the hapten diphenylcyclopropenone (DPC). CDR3 nucleotide sequence: TGTGCCAGCAGTTACTCTCGGACTGAAGCTTTCTTT. This codes for CASSYSRTEAFF.